The source of this TCR beta chain is a study of neurological immune-mediated disorders (dated 2019 in TCRdb). General notes on the study: Peripheral blood TCR-beta repertoires from patients with HTLV-I-associated myelopathy (HAM/TSP), patients with multiple sclerosis, and healthy controls were compared in the study using UMI-based sequencing. Alongside PBMC samples, the set of around 99 TCR-beta libraries contained longitudinal samples, technical triplicates, and paired CD4+ and CD8+ T-cell subsets that had been sorted. The cohort comprised some 71 subjects: around 15 HAM/TSP patients, some 34 multiple sclerosis patients and around 20 healthy controls. General findings and caveats noted by the study authors: Expanded clones from different subjects shared no identical CDR3 amino acid sequences, which suggests that TCR-beta repertoires were private in all groups. TCR clonal expansion was highest in HAM/TSP patients and lowest in MS patients, with MS patients falling below even healthy controls.

Blood bank volunteers in Maryland, USA served as the healthy controls. For the unsorted PBMC libraries, 2 million PBMCs were stored in RNAlater at -80 degrees C until RNA extraction and were used to generate the libraries. Peripheral blood underwent Ficoll-Hypaque density gradient centrifugation to isolate PBMCs, which were then cryopreserved in liquid nitrogen. Measured from the cysteine to the phenylalanine, the CDR3 is 15 residues long. Solely the CDR3 DNA is kept, with 45 bases framed from the first base. From the germline V gene, CDR1 is KGHSH and CDR2 is LQKENI. V is cut by 3 bases and J by 2 bases, and the space between the germline ends is 14 bases. cDNA was synthesized by template-switch 5'RACE using a primer carrying a 10-nucleotide random unique molecular identifier by which each TCR transcript was tagged. Over 200 million TCR-beta sequences, covering 15-18 subjects, were produced in each sequencing run. The RNeasy kit was used to extract total RNA. The KAPA Real-time Library Amplification kit was used to amplify TCR-beta VDJ regions with primers for the TCR constant region and the 5'RACE anchor. A first PCR added sample indexes and Illumina adaptors, after which a second PCR increased the library yield. The roughly 650 bp TCR product was size-selected on a 2% E-gel SizeSelection system after Ampure bead purification. Before pooling, libraries had their quality checked on a Bioanalyzer, their concentration measured with Qubit, and their quantity determined with the Kapa Library Quantification kit. Libraries were sequenced paired-end 2 x 150 bp on an Illumina HiSeq 2500. To increase sequence diversity, roughly 25-31% phiX was spiked into each library pool. Per the original workflow: Quality-filtered reads were processed with the UMI-based MiGEC pipeline, which removed over 80% of raw TCR sequences during error correction. IMGT germline references were used for aligning VDJ genes, and each clonotype was defined as a unique CDR3 amino acid sequence together with its V-J genes. Clonal expansion, Shannon diversity and CDR3 relatedness were evaluated with VDJtools (CalcPairwiseDistances, ClusterSamples), while phylogenetic trees were built in CLCbio workbench. Clones with at least 8 unique UMIs were defined as expanded, with this threshold being based on coefficient-of-variation modelling across technical triplicates. TCRdb took the public reads, trimmed them with fastp at Q25, ran MiXCR for clone calling and kept in-frame beta chains. Every entry covers one CDR3 protein and lists the most common genes and DNA from its rows. TCRdb, not the original authors, processed these V and J calls. For this sample the table gives roughly 80,000 distinct CDR3 sequences, of which roughly 9.9% were detected only once. The ten most abundant clones make up 1.5% to 2% of the sample.

This clonotype was observed a handful of times. The target of this receptor is not known. The sample holds no much larger clone one base away, and base qualities are not on file. The chain is encoded by TRBV18 joined to TRBJ2-7; a tentative D call is TRBD2 (6 bases match). The specimen sequenced was PBMCs. This sequence was found in a man aged 50-59 years in good health. The sequence in DNA is TGTGCCAGCTCACCGGGACTTACAATGACCTACGAGCAGTACTTC. Translation gives CASSPGLTMTYEQYF. Reference TRBV18 and TRBJ2-7 proteins supply the regions before and after the CDR3; the full variable domain is: NAGVMQNPRHLVRRRGQEARLRCSPMKGHSHVYWYRQLPEEGLKFMVYLQKENIIDESGMPKERFSAEFPKEGPSILRIQQVVRGDSAAYFCASSPGLTMTYEQYFGPGTRLTVT.